Listed here are 2 T cell receptor beta chains from one sample, sequenced in a study of CD8 T cells in Susac syndrome. RNA, at about 0.45 to 1 ug, was reverse transcribed with random hexamers. Using its own MiXCR run on the immunoSEQ multiplex PCR reads, TCRdb lists one record per CDR3 protein. The table has 170,000 or so distinct CDR3 sequences, 94% seen once. The sequenced material came from CD4+ T cells from PBMCs. The receptor set was obtained from a human donor with Susac syndrome.

V and J are TRBV11-2 and TRBJ2-5, with unresolved D. Germline-derived CDR1 and CDR2 are SGHAT and FQNNGV. Trimming pared 5 bases from V and 4 bases from J, leaving 11 bases between. This CDR3 contains 13 residues. Here the CDR3 DNA reads TGTGCCAGCAGCGAAACGAGGAGAGAGACCCAGTACTTC. Translating gives CASSETRRETQYF.

The chain couples TRBV19 to TRBJ1-5, with D unresolved. CDR3 length: 16 amino acids. CDR1 and CDR2 (germline): LNHDA, SQIVND (reference sequence). V gave up 1 base and J gave up 0 bases, with 10 bases separating them. The CDR3 sequence is CASSIAWEYSNQPQHF. In DNA, the CDR3 is TGTGCCAGTAGTATAGCTTGGGAATATAGCAATCAGCCCCAGCATTTT.